A single sample is the source of the 22 T cell receptor beta chains below, sequenced in a study of blood T cell repertoires in COVID-19. Some clones are missing from TCRdb's copy, which holds only in-frame ones; the method was immunoSEQ multiplex PCR. The sample contains roughly 71,000 clones, over 75% of which appear only once. Sequenced sample: peripheral blood. The origin of the receptors is a man aged 45-65 years with acute or convalescent COVID-19.

The rearrangement joins TRBV24-1 to TRBJ2-5; D call uncertain. The V gene's germline CDR1 is KGHDR and CDR2 SFDVKD. V lost 0 bases to trimming and J lost 4 bases, with 8 bases between them. The CDR3 contains 14 residues. The CDR3 loop reads CATSDLRSGETQYF. In DNA form, the CDR3 reads TGTGCCACCAGTGATTTGCGTTCGGGAGAGACCCAGTACTTC.

This clone has a single count. A junction end diverges from the germline sequence, so it may reflect a read error. The chain is built from TRBV4-1 and TRBJ2-2; 8 bases agree with TRBD2. Germline lookup yields CDR1 MGHRA and CDR2 YSYEKL. CDR3 size: 18 residues. The CDR3 bases are TGCGCCCGCAGCCGTAGGGGGGTTAGCGGGGTTCAGGCCGGGGAGCTGTTTTTT. Encoded protein: CARSRRGVSGVQAGELFF.

The V and J genes are TRBV25-1 and TRBJ2-1; 13 bases fit TRBD2. The CDR3 covers 15 residues. J lost 6 bases, V lost 5 bases, and 4 bases had no gene match. Germline CDR1 and CDR2: MGHDK and SYGVNS. The CDR3 is CASSYTSGGANEQFF. The DNA for the CDR3 is TGTGCCAGCAGTTATACTAGCGGGGGGGCCAATGAGCAGTTCTTC.

This clone has only a few counts. The chain joins TRBV5-1 to TRBJ2-7; 7 bases fit TRBD1. Germline loops: CDR1 SGHRS, CDR2 YFSETQ. The CDR3 sequence is 14 residues long. V shed 1 base, J shed 6 bases, and the junction held 7 bases outside the gene matches. CDR3: CASSLSTGRLEQYF. CDR3 DNA sequence: TGCGCCAGCAGCTTGTCGACAGGGCGCCTCGAGCAGTACTTC.

This clone was found a few times. This chain uses TRBV21-1 with TRBJ2-5; the table's TRBD2 call for D was not verified on the DNA. TRBV21-1 is a pseudogene segment. There are 11 residues in the CDR3. CDR3 region: CASSLVETQYF. DNA of the CDR3: TGTGCCAGCAGCCTCGTGGAGACCCAGTACTTC.

The gene calls are TRBV5-1 and TRBJ2-7; D is perhaps TRBD1 (6 bases). Germline loops: CDR1 SGHRS, CDR2 YFSETQ. Trimming removed 7 bases from V and 7 bases from J, with 18 bases in between. The CDR3 is made up of 13 amino acids. CDR3 DNA sequence: TGCGCCAGCCGAGACCCTGTCCAGGGGGAGCAGTACGTC. It is translated as CASRDPVQGEQYV.

The rearrangement links TRBV6-5 to TRBJ2-7, with TRBD2 as a possible D gene (6 bases). The CDR3 totals 12 residues. Germline-derived CDR1 and CDR2 are MNHEY and SVGAGI. The V gene lost 10 bases and the J gene lost 2 bases, with 12 bases spanning the gap. Here the CDR3 DNA reads TGTGCCACCGGGACTGCACCCTACGAGCAGTACTTC. Its translation is CATGTAPYEQYF.

The V and J genes are TRBV10-3 and TRBJ2-3, with 9 bases fitting TRBD2. J lost 1 base, V lost 0 bases, and 8 bases had no gene match. Germline V gives CDR1 ENHRY, CDR2 SYGVKD. CDR3 length: 18 residues. The CDR3 spells CAISESPSGGPGTDTQYF. In nucleotides, the CDR3 is TGTGCCATCAGTGAGTCGCCCAGCGGGGGGCCTGGCACAGATACGCAGTATTTT.

This chain connects TRBV10-3 to TRBJ2-7; TRBD2 might be the D (5 bases). Trimming shortened V by 0 bases and J by 4 bases, and 13 bases separated the two germline ends. The CDR3 is 15 amino acids. The germline gives CDR1 ENHRY, CDR2 SYGVKD. CDR3 region: CAISESRAVGYEQYF. CDR3 in DNA: TGTGCCATCAGTGAGTCGAGGGCCGTTGGATACGAGCAGTACTTC.

J is TRBJ2-1 and V is TRBV2; tentative D call: TRBD2 (5 bases). Germline V gene data show CDR1 as SNHLY and CDR2 as FYNNEI. V was clipped by 0 bases and J by 5 bases, with 8 bases between them. The CDR3 has 14 residues. For the CDR3, the DNA is TGTGCCAGCAGTGAAGCAGAAGCGGACAATGAGCAGTTCTTC. This gives the protein CASSEAEADNEQFF.

The chain employs TRBV2 and TRBJ2-1; D unresolved. The germline V and J ends were trimmed by 2 bases and 2 bases, with 19 bases remaining between them. The CDR3 is made up of 18 amino acids. Germline V gene sequence: CDR1 SNHLY, CDR2 FYNNEI. CDR3 nucleotide sequence: TGTGCCAGCAGTGAATTTGGCGTTGCGGCGGAAACCTACAATGAGCAGTTCTTC. Residues: CASSEFGVAAETYNEQFF.

The rearrangement uses TRBV18 and TRBJ1-1, with 7 bases aligning to TRBD1. The germline CDR1 and CDR2 sequences are KGHSH and LQKENI. This CDR3 has 14 residues. V gave up 4 bases and J gave up 0 bases; unmatched junction bases: 2. In nucleotides, the CDR3 is TGTGCCAGCTCACGGGACAGCATGAACACTGAAGCTTTCTTT. Protein product: CASSRDSMNTEAFF.

The gene calls are TRBV4-1 and TRBJ1-2; 10 bases map to TRBD1. Germline assignment: CDR1 MGHRA and CDR2 YSYEKL. This CDR3 has 17 residues. V lost 0 bases and J lost 5; bases outside the gene matches: 9. In DNA form, the CDR3 reads TGCGCCAGCAGCCAAGAGAGCCGACAGGGGGCTTGGTATGGCTACACCTTC. Its protein product is CASSQESRQGAWYGYTF.

The V call is TRBV2, the J call TRBJ2-5, with TRBD2 matching 10 bases. The CDR3 consists of 14 residues. Germline assignment: CDR1 SNHLY and CDR2 FYNNEI. J gave up 5 bases and V 6 bases, and 6 bases lay outside the gene matches. CDR3 region: CASRGLADWETQYF. CDR3 coding DNA: TGTGCCAGCAGAGGACTAGCGGATTGGGAGACCCAGTACTTC. Variable domain in full (rest from reference TRBV2 and TRBJ2-5): EPEVTQTPSHQVTQMGQEVILRCVPISNHLYFYWYRQILGQKVEFLVSFYNNEISEKSEIFDDQFSVERPDGSNFTLKIRSTKLEDSAMYFCASRGLADWETQYFGPGTRLLVL.

The chain recombines TRBV11-3 with TRBJ2-1, with D perhaps matching TRBD2 (7 bases). The V gene's germline CDR1 is SGHNT and CDR2 YENEEA. V gave up 5 bases and J gave up 9 bases, with 17 bases separating them. The CDR3 has 14 amino acids. CDR3 in amino acids: CASSPHGGAVEQFF. For the CDR3, the DNA is TGTGCCAGCAGCCCCCATGGGGGGGCGGTTGAGCAGTTCTTC. Together with reference TRBV11-3 and TRBJ2-1, the CDR3 gives the full variable domain: EAGVVQSPRYKIIEKKQPVAFWCNPISGHNTLYWYLQNLGQGPELLIRYENEEAVDDSQLPKDRFSAERLKGVDSTLKIQPAELGDSAVYLCASSPHGGAVEQFFGPGTRLTVL.

This chain joins TRBV3-1 (or the pseudogene TRBV3-2) and TRBJ1-3, with TRBD1 matching over 8 bases. With V trimmed by 7 bases and J by 3 bases, 2 bases remained unmatched. The CDR3 length is 13 residues. Germline loops: CDR1 LGHDT, CDR2 YNNKEL (reference sequence). The CDR3, as DNA: TGTGCCAGCACCGGGACAGGTGGAAACACCATATATTTT. Protein product: CASTGTGGNTIYF.

This clone has just one count. The rearrangement joins TRBV27 to TRBJ2-4, with no clear D. The CDR3 is 13 amino acids. CDR1 is MNHEY, CDR2 SMNVEV, per germline (reference sequence). V was clipped by 5 bases and J by 2 bases, with 7 bases between them. The CDR3 here is CASSPSPKNIQYF. DNA of the CDR3: TGTGCCAGCAGTCCCTCCCCCAAAAACATTCAGTACTTC.

CDR3 residues: CAWSVRGTSLFGYTF. The CDR3 DNA sequence: TGTGCCTGGAGTGTTCGGGGAACCTCTCTGTTTGGCTACACCTTC. The chain links TRBV30 to TRBJ1-2, with no clear D. V was trimmed by 0 bases and J by 7 bases, leaving 18 bases between them. CDR1 is GTSNPN and CDR2 is SVGIG in the germline V gene (reference sequence). This CDR3 has 15 residues.

This sequence joins TRBV11-2 and TRBJ2-3; 7 bases are shared with TRBD2. CDR3 length: 15 residues. Looked up from germline, CDR1 is SGHAT and CDR2 is FQNNGV. With 4 bases clipped from V and 4 bases from J, the junction kept 8 bases outside the gene matches. CDR3 loop: CASSSTTSRADTQYF. The CDR3 DNA reads TGTGCCAGCAGCTCTACGACTAGCCGGGCAGATACGCAGTATTTT. Full variable domain (outside the CDR3, taken from reference TRBV11-2 and TRBJ2-3): EAGVAQSPRYKIIEKRQSVAFWCNPISGHATLYWYQQILGQGPKLLIQFQNNGVVDDSQLPKDRFSAERLKGVDSTLKIQPAKLEDSAVYLCASSSTTSRADTQYFGPGTRLTVL.

The V call is TRBV5-5, the J call TRBJ1-1, with D possibly matching TRBD1 (5 bases). Per the germline V gene, CDR1 is SGHKS and CDR2 is YYEKEE (reference sequence). The CDR3 is 12 amino acids. Deletions cut 0 bases from V and 8 bases from J, with 8 bases between. The CDR3 DNA sequence: TGTGCCAGCAGCTTGGACCCAGGGGAAGCTTTCTTT. Encoded protein: CASSLDPGEAFF.

This chain uses TRBV19 with TRBJ1-4; D is ambiguous. The ends were cut back, 7 bases at V and 2 bases at J, with 11 bases in the middle. Germline loops: CDR1 LNHDA, CDR2 SQIVND (reference sequence). The CDR3 has 14 residues. CDR3 loop: CASKEGGTNEKLFF. CDR3 sequence (DNA): TGTGCCAGTAAGGAGGGCGGGACTAATGAAAAACTGTTTTTT.

There are a few counts of this clone. The chain has TRBV7-9 and TRBJ1-6; tentative D call: TRBD1 (6 bases). Germline V gene data show CDR1 as SEHNR and CDR2 as FQNEAQ (reference sequence). Trimming removed 1 base from V and 8 bases from J, with 9 bases in between. CDR3 length: 14 amino acids. For the CDR3, the DNA is TGTGCCAGCAGCTTAGGGACAGCGGATTCACCCCTCCACTTT. Protein: CASSLGTADSPLHF.